The 17 T cell receptor beta chains in this list originate from one sample, sequenced in a study of blood T cell repertoires in COVID-19. TCRdb keeps only in-frame clones here, not all; method: immunoSEQ multiplex PCR. This table has around 230,000 clones, just under 85% appearing once. What was sequenced was peripheral blood. The receptors originated from a woman aged 80 or over with acute or convalescent COVID-19.

The V gene is TRBV18, the J gene TRBJ1-2; TRBD1 aligns across 10 bases. With 3 bases clipped from V and 7 bases from J, the junction kept 2 bases outside the gene matches. This CDR3 is built from 13 residues. The germline V gene has CDR1 KGHSH and CDR2 LQKENI. CDR3 region: CASSPGQGFGYTF. The CDR3, as DNA: TGTGCCAGCTCACCGGGACAGGGGTTTGGCTACACCTTC. Combining the CDR3 with reference TRBV18 and TRBJ1-2 gives the whole variable domain NAGVMQNPRHLVRRRGQEARLRCSPMKGHSHVYWYRQLPEEGLKFMVYLQKENIIDESGMPKERFSAEFPKEGPSILRIQQVVRGDSAAYFCASSPGQGFGYTFGSGTRLTVV.

The rearrangement joins TRBV6-6 to TRBJ2-5; 9 bases fit TRBD2. Germline lookup yields CDR1 MNHNY and CDR2 SVGAGI (reference sequence). Losses at the gene ends were 5 bases for V and 0 bases for J; bases not matched to a gene: 1. This CDR3 has 14 residues. The CDR3 coding sequence is TGTGCCAGCAGTGGACTAGCGAACCAAGAGACCCAGTACTTC. The encoded protein is CASSGLANQETQYF.

This clone was found once. This sequence joins TRBV6-5 and TRBJ2-7, with D possibly matching TRBD1 (5 bases). V was pared by 6 bases and J by 1 base, with 10 bases between. The germline V gene encodes CDR1 MNHEY and CDR2 SVGAGI. The CDR3 has 13 amino acids. The CDR3 here is CASRLQGSYEQYF. DNA for the CDR3: TGTGCCAGCAGACTTCAGGGTTCCTACGAGCAGTACTTC.

This rearrangement joins TRBV2 to TRBJ2-2; 7 bases agree with TRBD1. CDR1 is SNHLY, CDR2 FYNNEI, per germline. The V gene end was trimmed by 6 bases and the J gene end by 4 bases; junction bases not matched to a gene: 5. This CDR3 has 14 residues. CDR3 in amino acids: CASSRDRPTGELFF. The DNA of the CDR3 is TGTGCCAGCAGCCGGGACAGACCCACCGGGGAGCTGTTTTTT.

V gene TRBV6-5 combines with J gene TRBJ1-2, with D hard to call. CDR1 is MNHEY and CDR2 is SVGAGI in the germline V gene. CDR3 length: 15 residues. The V gene lost 9 bases and the J gene lost 5 bases, with 22 bases spanning the gap. CDR3 sequence: CASVDRVDGLYGYTF. DNA of the CDR3: TGTGCCAGTGTGGATAGGGTCGACGGACTATATGGCTACACCTTC.

V gene TRBV20-1 combines with J gene TRBJ2-5; D possibly corresponds to TRBD1 (6 bases). Trimming left V 3 bases short and J 5 bases short, with 16 bases between. This CDR3 has 14 amino acids. The germline V gene has CDR1 DFQATT and CDR2 SNEGSKA (reference sequence). CDR3 in amino acids: CSASSWGRGETQYF. CDR3 DNA sequence: TGCAGTGCTAGTAGCTGGGGGCGTGGGGAGACCCAGTACTTC.

The chain combines TRBV18 with TRBJ2-5, with 14 bases lining up with TRBD2. Germline lookup yields CDR1 KGHSH and CDR2 LQKENI. With 5 bases clipped from V and 0 bases from J, the junction kept 8 bases outside the gene matches. There are 18 residues in the CDR3. CDR3 sequence (DNA): TGTGCCAGCTCATTCCGACTAGCGGGGGGGCGAAACCAAGAGACCCAGTACTTC. Translated, it gives CASSFRLAGGRNQETQYF.

This clone was recorded only once. Additional DNA sequences in this sample encode the identical CDR3. This chain connects TRBV19 to TRBJ1-2; the D gene is possibly TRBD1 (5 bases). Trimming stripped 3 bases from V and 7 bases from J, with 6 bases between. Germline lookup yields CDR1 LNHDA and CDR2 SQIVND (reference sequence). The CDR3 covers 11 residues. The CDR3 spells CASSIGGGYTF. Written as DNA, the CDR3 is TGTGCCAGTAGTATCGGGGGTGGCTACACCTTC.

The gene calls are TRBV19 and TRBJ1-1; D may be TRBD1 (5 bases). The CDR3 extends over 13 amino acids. The V end was cut by 3 bases, the J end by 5 bases, with 10 bases between. Germline V gene lookup returns CDR1 LNHDA and CDR2 SQIVND (reference sequence). CDR3 bases: TGTGCCAGTAGTATTTTTAGGGGAACTGAAGCTTTCTTT. Residues: CASSIFRGTEAFF.

The rearrangement uses TRBV7-2 and TRBJ1-2, with 9 bases lining up with TRBD1. This CDR3 comprises 13 residues. V gave up 2 bases and J gave up 9 bases; unmatched junction bases: 4. From germline, CDR1 is SGHTA and CDR2 FQGNSA. The CDR3 loop is CASSLQTGGRYTF. As DNA, the CDR3 is TGTGCCAGCAGCTTACAAACAGGGGGCCGCTACACCTTC.

As DNA, the CDR3 is TGTGCCAGCAGGTTACAGGGGGCGCCGGCTGGGGCCAACGTCCTGACTTTC. Translation: CASRLQGAPAGANVLTF. The chain couples TRBV21-1 to TRBJ2-6; TRBD1 is taken as the D call from the table, unchecked against the DNA. TRBV21-1 is shown as a pseudogene. The CDR3 is 17 amino acids.

The chain has TRBV25-1 and TRBJ1-6; D gene ambiguous. This CDR3 is built from 13 residues. Per the germline V gene, CDR1 is MGHDK and CDR2 is SYGVNS. V shed 2 bases and J shed 7 bases, with 6 bases lying between them. The CDR3 region is CASSERENSPLHF. The DNA for the CDR3 is TGTGCCAGCAGTGAAAGGGAGAATTCACCCCTCCACTTT. Using reference TRBV25-1 and TRBJ1-6 for the parts outside the CDR3, the full variable domain is EADIYQTPRYLVIGTGKKITLECSQTMGHDKMYWYQQDPGMELHLIHYSYGVNSTEKGDLSSESTVSRIRTEHFPLTLESARPSHTSQYLCASSERENSPLHFGNGTRLTVT.

This rearrangement joins TRBV5-4 to TRBJ2-2; no firm D call. CDR3 length: 13 residues. The V gene's germline CDR1 is SGHNT and CDR2 YYREEE (reference sequence). Trimming left V 9 bases short and J 6 bases short, with 15 bases between. DNA of the CDR3: TGTGCCACCTTGGTAGCCGAGGCCGGGGAGCTGTTTTTT. Its protein is CATLVAEAGELFF.

J is TRBJ1-1 and V is TRBV2; no clear D gene. There are 14 residues in the CDR3. The germline V and J ends were trimmed by 5 bases and 1 base, with 11 bases remaining between them. From germline, CDR1 is SNHLY and CDR2 FYNNEI. This CDR3 is CASSLLYKNTEAFF. The CDR3 bases are TGTGCCAGCAGTCTTTTATACAAGAACACTGAAGCTTTCTTT.

The chain is built from TRBV28 and TRBJ2-7, with TRBD1 matching over 7 bases. Germline trimming cut 6 bases from V and 3 bases from J; bases unmatched to any gene: 5. CDR1 is MDHEN, CDR2 SYDVKM, per germline. This CDR3 spans 13 amino acids. The CDR3 sequence is CASRRQGLYEQYF. CDR3 nucleotides: TGTGCCAGCAGAAGACAGGGCCTCTACGAGCAGTACTTC.

This clone was recorded many times. The genes are TRBV18 and TRBJ1-1; no reliable D call. V was cut by 4 bases and J by 1 base, with 16 bases left in between. The CDR3 extends over 16 amino acids. Germline V gene sequence: CDR1 KGHSH, CDR2 LQKENI. This CDR3 is CASSLWQSQTNTEAFF. The DNA for the CDR3 is TGTGCCAGCTCACTTTGGCAGTCACAAACGAACACTGAAGCTTTCTTT.

The chain couples TRBV5-4 to TRBJ2-7; 10 nucleotides align to TRBD1. The trim removed 3 bases at V and 6 bases at J, leaving 9 bases unmatched. Per the germline V gene, CDR1 is SGHNT and CDR2 is YYREEE (reference sequence). This CDR3 comprises 15 residues. CDR3 DNA sequence: TGTGCCAGCAGCTCTTACCCGACAGGGGGCTTCGAGCAGTACTTC. This codes for CASSSYPTGGFEQYF.